This is a list of T cell receptor beta chains from one sample in a study of shared clonotypes between healthy human individuals. This table comes from immunoSEQ multiplex PCR, and its TCRdb copy is limited to in-frame clones, with some not included. The top ten clones hold roughly 1.2% of a sample with about 1,500,000 clones, over 95% of them seen once. Sequences were obtained from naive CD4+ T cells sorted from blood. The receptors derive from a young man in good health. The CDR3 runs from the conserved cysteine through the conserved F or W. Fields, in order: D gene, J gene, CDR3 length, V gene, CDR3 protein. D genes are given only for firm matches.

>.|TRBJ2-6|17|TRBV19
CASSIRVTVSGANVLTF
>TRBD1|TRBJ2-7|14|TRBV29-1
CSVEDRGSYYEQYF
>.|TRBJ1-5|14|TRBV19
CASSIVGIFQPQHF
>TRBD2|TRBJ2-3|16|TRBV7-9
CASSFGASGSTDTQYF
>TRBD1|TRBJ2-1|14|TRBV5-1
CASSFPGQYNEQFF
>TRBD1|TRBJ2-7|15|TRBV5-4
CASSQPGQGVYEQYF
>.|TRBJ2-2|17|TRBV28
CASSSFGKGLDTGELFF
>TRBD2|TRBJ2-3|17|TRBV5-1
CASTEFKTSGSVDTQYF
>.|TRBJ2-3|16|TRBV11-3
CASSLGGASPTDTQYF
>.|TRBJ1-3|16|TRBV5-1
CASSLQAGVLGNTIYF
>TRBD1|TRBJ2-7|14|TRBV6-6
CASSSPGQGDEQYF